These T cell receptor beta chains were read from a single sample in a study of beta chain features in type 1 diabetes. Generated by immunoSEQ multiplex PCR, the TCRdb table keeps only in-frame clones and is missing some. Among 300,000 to 450,000 clones listed, less than 20% were seen once. Sequencing used naive CD4+ T cells from blood. Every receptor here comes from a woman aged 18-35 years in good health. Each CDR3 is given with its conserved first and last residue. The order of the fields is J gene, clone size, V gene, D gene, CDR3 protein, CDR3 DNA. The D gene is left open where the match is weak. Some rows mark clone size as missing; the rest say once, few, many or name a class of expanded clone.

J gene: TRBJ2-4; clone size: few; V gene: TRBV9; D gene: TRBD2; CDR3 protein: CASSPPPGGSIQYF; CDR3 DNA: TGTGCCAGCAGCCCTCCCCCGGGGGGGAGCATTCAGTACTTC
J gene: TRBJ2-1; clone size: -; V gene: TRBV7-8; D gene: TRBD2; CDR3 protein: CASSWREGRNEQFF; CDR3 DNA: TGTGCCAGCAGTTGGCGGGAGGGCCGGAATGAGCAGTTCTTC
J gene: TRBJ1-1; clone size: -; V gene: TRBV19; D gene: TRBD1; CDR3 protein: CASSISGGATEAFF; CDR3 DNA: TGTGCCAGTAGTATCTCAGGGGGCGCGACTGAAGCTTTCTTT
J gene: TRBJ2-3; clone size: -; V gene: TRBV9; D gene: -; CDR3 protein: CASSATGPDTQYF; CDR3 DNA: TGTGCCAGCAGCGCTACAGGGCCAGATACGCAGTATTTT
J gene: TRBJ1-2; clone size: few; V gene: TRBV5-6; D gene: -; CDR3 protein: CASSAVGEISGYTF; CDR3 DNA: TGTGCCAGCAGCGCGGTCGGGGAAATCTCTGGCTACACCTTC
J gene: TRBJ1-4; clone size: few; V gene: TRBV5-1; D gene: TRBD1; CDR3 protein: CASSSTGTGEEKLFF; CDR3 DNA: TGCGCCAGCAGCTCTACCGGGACAGGGGAAGAAAAACTGTTTTTT
J gene: TRBJ2-5; clone size: few; V gene: TRBV10-3; D gene: -; CDR3 protein: CAISGGETQYF; CDR3 DNA: TGTGCCATCAGTGGAGGGGAGACCCAGTACTTC
J gene: TRBJ2-1; clone size: -; V gene: TRBV6-6; D gene: -; CDR3 protein: CASTRMDEQFF; CDR3 DNA: TGTGCCAGCACTAGGATGGATGAGCAGTTCTTC
J gene: TRBJ1-5; clone size: -; V gene: TRBV7-9; D gene: TRBD1; CDR3 protein: CASSSTNRDRARNQPQHF; CDR3 DNA: TGTGCCAGCAGCTCTACAAACCGGGACAGGGCGCGCAATCAGCCCCAGCATTTT
J gene: TRBJ2-5; clone size: few; V gene: TRBV11-2; D gene: TRBD2; CDR3 protein: CASSLVRGAETQYF; CDR3 DNA: TGTGCCAGCAGCTTAGTGCGGGGGGCAGAGACCCAGTACTTC
J gene: TRBJ1-2; clone size: -; V gene: TRBV4-3; D gene: -; CDR3 protein: CASSQDRGSHYGYTF; CDR3 DNA: TGCGCCAGCAGCCAAGATAGGGGCAGCCACTATGGCTACACCTTC
J gene: TRBJ1-2; clone size: few; V gene: TRBV30; D gene: TRBD1; CDR3 protein: CAWSRGQNYGYTF; CDR3 DNA: TGTGCCTGGAGTAGGGGACAGAACTATGGCTACACCTTC
J gene: TRBJ2-3; clone size: few; V gene: TRBV23-1; D gene: -; CDR3 protein: CASKQELPSHTDTQYF; CDR3 DNA: TGCGCCAGCAAACAGGAGCTTCCGTCACACACAGATACGCAGTATTTT
J gene: TRBJ2-2; clone size: -; V gene: TRBV29-1; D gene: TRBD2; CDR3 protein: CSVYGLVPGELFF; CDR3 DNA: TGCAGCGTTTACGGACTAGTCCCCGGGGAGCTGTTTTTT
J gene: TRBJ2-7; clone size: -; V gene: TRBV4-2; D gene: TRBD2; CDR3 protein: CASSQGASGRAVTYEQYF; CDR3 DNA: TGTGCCAGCAGCCAAGGGGCTAGCGGGAGGGCTGTGACCTACGAGCAGTACTTC
J gene: TRBJ2-4; clone size: once; V gene: TRBV2; D gene: -; CDR3 protein: CASSRPGGKNIQYF; CDR3 DNA: TGTGCCAGCAGTAGGCCCGGGGGCAAAAACATTCAGTACTTC
J gene: TRBJ2-1; clone size: few; V gene: TRBV7-9; D gene: TRBD2; CDR3 protein: CASSVSGGAYNEQFF; CDR3 DNA: TGTGCCAGCAGTGTAAGCGGGGGGGCCTACAATGAGCAGTTCTTC
J gene: TRBJ2-5; clone size: -; V gene: TRBV6-6; D gene: TRBD2; CDR3 protein: CASTLAGSQTQYF; CDR3 DNA: TGTGCCAGCACCTTAGCGGGAAGCCAGACCCAGTACTTC
J gene: TRBJ1-1; clone size: -; V gene: TRBV10-3; D gene: -; CDR3 protein: CAISDQKNTEAFF; CDR3 DNA: TGTGCCATCAGTGATCAGAAGAACACTGAAGCTTTCTTT
J gene: TRBJ2-1; clone size: few; V gene: TRBV5-1; D gene: TRBD1; CDR3 protein: CASSLTMGQGGLEQFF; CDR3 DNA: TGCGCCAGCAGCTTAACTATGGGACAGGGAGGCCTCGAGCAGTTCTTC
J gene: TRBJ2-7; clone size: -; V gene: TRBV30; D gene: -; CDR3 protein: CAWKAPSRYEQYF; CDR3 DNA: TGTGCCTGGAAAGCTCCAAGTCGATACGAGCAGTACTTC
J gene: TRBJ1-2; clone size: -; V gene: TRBV5-4; D gene: -; CDR3 protein: CASSSPRARFYGYTF; CDR3 DNA: TGTGCCAGCAGCTCCCCCAGGGCTCGTTTCTATGGCTACACCTTC
J gene: TRBJ1-2; clone size: -; V gene: TRBV7-9; D gene: TRBD1; CDR3 protein: CASGRTGQENYGYTF; CDR3 DNA: TGTGCCAGCGGTCGGACAGGGCAAGAGAACTATGGCTACACCTTC
J gene: TRBJ2-7; clone size: -; V gene: TRBV27; D gene: -; CDR3 protein: CASSSRGEEQYF; CDR3 DNA: TGTGCCAGCAGTTCCCGTGGGGAGGAGCAGTACTTC
J gene: TRBJ2-7; clone size: -; V gene: TRBV11-2; D gene: -; CDR3 protein: CASSMDSMTYEQYF; CDR3 DNA: TGTGCCAGCAGCATGGACAGCATGACCTACGAGCAGTACTTC